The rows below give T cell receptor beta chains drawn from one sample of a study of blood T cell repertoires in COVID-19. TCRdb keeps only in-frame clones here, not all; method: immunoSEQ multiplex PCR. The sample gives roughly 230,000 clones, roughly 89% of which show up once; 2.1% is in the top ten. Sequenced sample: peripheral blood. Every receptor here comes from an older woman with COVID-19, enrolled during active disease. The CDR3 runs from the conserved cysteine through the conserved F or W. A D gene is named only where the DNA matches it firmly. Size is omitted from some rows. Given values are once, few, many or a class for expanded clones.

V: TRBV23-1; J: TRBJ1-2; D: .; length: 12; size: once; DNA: TGCGCCAGCAGTCACAGGGAGGGAGGCTACACCTTC; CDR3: CASSHREGGYTF
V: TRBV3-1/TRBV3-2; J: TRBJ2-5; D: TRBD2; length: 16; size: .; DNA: TGTGCCAGCAGCCCCAGACTAGCGGGGGGACAAGAGACCCAGTACTTC; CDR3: CASSPRLAGGQETQYF
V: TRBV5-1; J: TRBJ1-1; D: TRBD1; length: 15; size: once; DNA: TGCGCCAGCAGCTTGTCTCTGGCAGGGGGCAAGGAAGCTTTCTTT; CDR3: CASSLSLAGGKEAFF
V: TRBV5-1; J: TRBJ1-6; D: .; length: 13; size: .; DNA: TGCGCCAGCAGCCCCGATGGGGGCTCACCCCTCCACTTT; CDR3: CASSPDGGSPLHF
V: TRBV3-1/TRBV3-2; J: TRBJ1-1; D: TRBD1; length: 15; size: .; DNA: TGTGCCAGCAGCCACCGACAGGGTTTATCACCTGAAGCTTTCTTT; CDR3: CASSHRQGLSPEAFF
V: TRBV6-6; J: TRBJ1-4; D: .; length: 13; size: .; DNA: TGTGCCAGTGCCCCAGGAAATTTTCGTCTTTTGTTTTTT; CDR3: CASAPGNFRLLFF
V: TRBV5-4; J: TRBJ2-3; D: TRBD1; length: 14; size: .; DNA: TGTGCCAGCAGCTCGGGACAGACCACAGATACGCAGTATTTT; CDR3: CASSSGQTTDTQYF
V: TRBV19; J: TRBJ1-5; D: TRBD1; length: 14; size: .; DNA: TGTGCCAGTGATACAGGGGTAAGCAATCAGCCCCAGCATTTT; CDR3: CASDTGVSNQPQHF
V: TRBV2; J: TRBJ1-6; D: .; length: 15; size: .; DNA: TGTGCCAGCAGTGAAGGGCAGGGTATGCGATCACCCCTCCACTTT; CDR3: CASSEGQGMRSPLHF
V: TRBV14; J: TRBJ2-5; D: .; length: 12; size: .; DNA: TGTGCCAGCAGCCAAGTCCTAGAGACCCAGTACTTC; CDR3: CASSQVLETQYF
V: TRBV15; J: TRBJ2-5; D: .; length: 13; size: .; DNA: TGTGCCACCAGCAGAGATTTGCCCGGGACTCCGTACTTC; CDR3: CATSRDLPGTPYF
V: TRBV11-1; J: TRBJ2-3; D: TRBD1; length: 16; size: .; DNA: TGTGCCAGCAGCTCGGGAAGGACAGGGCGTCCAGATACGCAGTATTTT; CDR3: CASSSGRTGRPDTQYF
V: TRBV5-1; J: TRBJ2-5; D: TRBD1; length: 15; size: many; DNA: TGCGCCAGCAGCTCTCCTGGGACAGGGGGAGAGACCCAGTACTTC; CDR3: CASSSPGTGGETQYF
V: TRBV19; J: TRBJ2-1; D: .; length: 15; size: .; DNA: TGTGCCAGTAGTATTGACAGTAGCTCCTACAATGAGCAGTTCTTC; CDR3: CASSIDSSSYNEQFF
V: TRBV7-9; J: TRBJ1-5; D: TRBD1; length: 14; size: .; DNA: TGTGCCAGCAGCTCGACAGGGACTGGCCAGCCCCAGCATTTT; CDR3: CASSSTGTGQPQHF
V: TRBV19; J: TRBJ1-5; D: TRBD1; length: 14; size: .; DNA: TGTGCCAGTAGTATCAACAGGGGTGGTCAGCCCCAGCATTTT; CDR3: CASSINRGGQPQHF
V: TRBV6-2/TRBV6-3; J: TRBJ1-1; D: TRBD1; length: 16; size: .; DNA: TGTGCCAGCAGTACCCAGGGGGCGTTTGGGGGCACTGAAGCTTTCTTT; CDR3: CASSTQGAFGGTEAFF
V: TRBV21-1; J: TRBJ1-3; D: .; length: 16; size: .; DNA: TGTGCCAGCAGCAAAGAGGTTACGGGGTCTGGAAACACCATATATTTT; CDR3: CASSKEVTGSGNTIYF
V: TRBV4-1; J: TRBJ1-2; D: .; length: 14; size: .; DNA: TGCGCCAGCAGCCAAGATCACGGAGTCTATGGCTACACCTTC; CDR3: CASSQDHGVYGYTF
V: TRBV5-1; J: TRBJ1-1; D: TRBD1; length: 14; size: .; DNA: TGCGCCAGCAGCGCTACAGGGGGCGACACTGAAGCTTTCTTT; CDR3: CASSATGGDTEAFF
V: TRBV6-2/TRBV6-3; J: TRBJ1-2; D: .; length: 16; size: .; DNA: TGTGCCAGCAGTTTGGGCCCGTCTAACAGGGCGGGTGGCTACACCTTC; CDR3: CASSLGPSNRAGGYTF
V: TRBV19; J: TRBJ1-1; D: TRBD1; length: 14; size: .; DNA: TGTGCCAGTAGTATCGGACAGGGGAACACTGAAGCTTTCTTT; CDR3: CASSIGQGNTEAFF
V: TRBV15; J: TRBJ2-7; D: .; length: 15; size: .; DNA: TGTGCCACCAGCAGAGTAAGGGGGGGCCCTGGCGAGCAGTACTTC; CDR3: CATSRVRGGPGEQYF
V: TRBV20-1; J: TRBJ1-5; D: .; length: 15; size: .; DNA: TGCAGTGCTAGTTTTCGGGGTTATAGCAATCAGCCCCAGCATTTT; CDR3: CSASFRGYSNQPQHF
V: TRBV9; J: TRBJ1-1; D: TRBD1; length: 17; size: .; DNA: TGTGCCAGCAGCTTATCGGGACAGGGGGGATCGGACACTGAAGCTTTCTTT; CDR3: CASSLSGQGGSDTEAFF
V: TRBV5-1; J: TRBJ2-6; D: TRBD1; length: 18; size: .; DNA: TGCGCCAGCAGCTTCCCACAGGGGGAAGTGACTGGGGCCAACGTCCTGACTTTC; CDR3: CASSFPQGEVTGANVLTF
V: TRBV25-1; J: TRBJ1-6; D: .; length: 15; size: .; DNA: TGTGCCAGCAGTGCAACGCAAACAGGTTTCTCACCCCTCCACTTT; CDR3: CASSATQTGFSPLHF
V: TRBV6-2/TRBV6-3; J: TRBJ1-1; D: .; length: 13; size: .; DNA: TGTGCCAGCAGTTACTCGACAGGTCGACAAGCTTTCTTT; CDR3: CASSYSTGRQAFF
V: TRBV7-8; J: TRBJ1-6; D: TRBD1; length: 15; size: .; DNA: TGTGCCAGCAGCTTAGAAGCAGGGGGTAATTCACCCCTCCACTTT; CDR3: CASSLEAGGNSPLHF
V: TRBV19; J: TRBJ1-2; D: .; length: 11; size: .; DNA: TGTGCCAGTAGTACTACAGGGTTACGGACCTTC; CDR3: CASSTTGLRTF
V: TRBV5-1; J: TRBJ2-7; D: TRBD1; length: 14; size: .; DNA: TGCGCCAGCAGCTTCAGGGGGAGCTCCTACGAGCAGTACTTC; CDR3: CASSFRGSSYEQYF
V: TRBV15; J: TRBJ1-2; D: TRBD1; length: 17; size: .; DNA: TGTGCCACCAGCAGAGATCCCTACTCCCGGACAGGGAATGGCTACACCTTC; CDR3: CATSRDPYSRTGNGYTF
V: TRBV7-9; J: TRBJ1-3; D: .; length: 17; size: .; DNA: TGTGCCAGCAGCCCGACCCTTGGGGCGAGCTCTGGAAACACCATATATTTT; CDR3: CASSPTLGASSGNTIYF
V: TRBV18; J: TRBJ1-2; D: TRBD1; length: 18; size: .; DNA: TGTGCCAGCTCACCGCGGGACAGCATTAGCCCTAATCCCTATGGCTACACCTTC; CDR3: CASSPRDSISPNPYGYTF
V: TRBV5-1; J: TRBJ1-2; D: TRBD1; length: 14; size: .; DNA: TGCGCCAGCAGCTACGAACAGGGGATAGGTGGCTACACCTTC; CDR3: CASSYEQGIGGYTF
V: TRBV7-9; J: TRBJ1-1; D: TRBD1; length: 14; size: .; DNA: TGTGCCAGCAGCTTCTATCAGGGGGACACTGAAGCTTTCTTT; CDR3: CASSFYQGDTEAFF
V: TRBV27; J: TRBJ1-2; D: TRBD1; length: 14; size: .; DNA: TGTGCCAGCAGTTTAAACAGGGGCGAGCGCGGCTACACCTTC; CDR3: CASSLNRGERGYTF
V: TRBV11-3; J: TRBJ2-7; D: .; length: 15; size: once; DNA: TGTGCCAGCAGCTTTGGGGGGGGGCCAGACGTCGAGCAGTACTTC; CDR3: CASSFGGGPDVEQYF
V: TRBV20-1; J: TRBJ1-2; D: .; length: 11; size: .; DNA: TGCAGTGCTAGAATTGGAGAGGGCTACACCTTC; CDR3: CSARIGEGYTF
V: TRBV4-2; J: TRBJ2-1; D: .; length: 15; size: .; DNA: TGTGCCAGCAGCCAGGGGCGGGGAGTCTACAATGAGCAGTTCTTC; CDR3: CASSQGRGVYNEQFF
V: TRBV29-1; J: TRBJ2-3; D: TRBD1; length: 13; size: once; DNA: TGCAGCGCCACAGGGGTTGCTACAGATACGCAGTATTTT; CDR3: CSATGVATDTQYF
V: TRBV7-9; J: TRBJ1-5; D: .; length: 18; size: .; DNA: TGTGCCAGCAGCTTATCTTACTCCGAGGGAGGGGCCCAAGGGCCCCAGCATTTT; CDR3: CASSLSYSEGGAQGPQHF
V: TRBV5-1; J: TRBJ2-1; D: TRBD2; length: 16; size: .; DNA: TGCGCCAGCAGCTTGGCCCCTAGCGGGGGGGCCGATGAGCAGTTCTTC; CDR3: CASSLAPSGGADEQFF
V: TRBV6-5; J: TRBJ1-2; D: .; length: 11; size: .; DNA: TGTGCCAGCAGGAGAGTCTATGGCTACACCTTC; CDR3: CASRRVYGYTF
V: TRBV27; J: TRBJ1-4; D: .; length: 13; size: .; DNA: TGTGCCAGCAGTCCCCGACAGATTGAAAAACTGTTTTTT; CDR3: CASSPRQIEKLFF
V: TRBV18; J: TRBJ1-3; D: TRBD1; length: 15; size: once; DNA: TGTGCCAGCTCCCCCGGACAGGGCGCTGGAAACACCATATATTTT; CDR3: CASSPGQGAGNTIYF
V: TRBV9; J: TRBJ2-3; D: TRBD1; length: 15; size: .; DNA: TGTGCCAGCAGCGTAAGACAGGGGGCCACAGATACGCAGTATTTT; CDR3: CASSVRQGATDTQYF
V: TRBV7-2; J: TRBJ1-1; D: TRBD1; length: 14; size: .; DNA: TGTGCCAGCAGCCCAGCCAGCACAGGGGGTAAAGCTTTCTTT; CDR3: CASSPASTGGKAFF
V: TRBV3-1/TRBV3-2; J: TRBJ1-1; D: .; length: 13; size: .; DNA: TGTGCCAGCAGCAGTACAGGGAACGCTGAAGCTTTCTTT; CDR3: CASSSTGNAEAFF
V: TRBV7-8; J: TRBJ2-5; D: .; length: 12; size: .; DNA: TGTGCCAGCAGCCCCCTCCAAGAGACCCAGTACTTC; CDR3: CASSPLQETQYF
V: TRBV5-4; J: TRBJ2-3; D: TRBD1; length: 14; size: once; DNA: TGTGCCAGCAGCTGGGGACAGGGAGCATATACGCAGTATTTT; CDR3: CASSWGQGAYTQYF
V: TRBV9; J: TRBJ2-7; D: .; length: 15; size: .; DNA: TGTGCCAGCAGCCCAACCCCGACAGATCCCTACGAGCAGTACTTC; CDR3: CASSPTPTDPYEQYF
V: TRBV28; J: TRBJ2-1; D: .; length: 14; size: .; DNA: TGTGCCATCAATCCACTGAGCTCCTACAATGAGCAGTTCTTC; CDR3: CAINPLSSYNEQFF
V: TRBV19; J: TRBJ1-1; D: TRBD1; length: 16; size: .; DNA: TGTGCCAGTAGTGTCCAGGGGGCGCGGGGTTTCGCTGAAGCTTTCTTT; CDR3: CASSVQGARGFAEAFF
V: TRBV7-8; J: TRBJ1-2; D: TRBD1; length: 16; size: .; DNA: TGTGCCAGCAGCTTAGGAGGAAGCGGGACAGGGCTGGCCTACACCTTC; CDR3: CASSLGGSGTGLAYTF